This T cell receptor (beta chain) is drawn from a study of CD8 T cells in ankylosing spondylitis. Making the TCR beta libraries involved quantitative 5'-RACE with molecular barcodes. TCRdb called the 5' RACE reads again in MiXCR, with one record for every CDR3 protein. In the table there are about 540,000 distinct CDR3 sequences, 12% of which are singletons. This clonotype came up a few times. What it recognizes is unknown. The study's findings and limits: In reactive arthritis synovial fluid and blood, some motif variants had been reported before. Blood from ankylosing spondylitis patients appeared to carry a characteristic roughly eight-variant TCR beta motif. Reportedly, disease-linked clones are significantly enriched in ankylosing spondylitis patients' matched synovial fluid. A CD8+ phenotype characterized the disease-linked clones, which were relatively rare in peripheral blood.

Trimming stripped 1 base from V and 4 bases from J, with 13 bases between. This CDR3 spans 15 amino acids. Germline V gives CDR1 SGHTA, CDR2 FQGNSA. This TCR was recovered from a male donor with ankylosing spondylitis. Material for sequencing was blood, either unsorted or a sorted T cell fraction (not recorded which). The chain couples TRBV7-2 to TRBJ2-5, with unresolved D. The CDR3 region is CASSLVANPGETQYF. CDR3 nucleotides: TGTGCCAGCAGCTTAGTGGCAAATCCCGGAGAGACCCAGTACTTC.